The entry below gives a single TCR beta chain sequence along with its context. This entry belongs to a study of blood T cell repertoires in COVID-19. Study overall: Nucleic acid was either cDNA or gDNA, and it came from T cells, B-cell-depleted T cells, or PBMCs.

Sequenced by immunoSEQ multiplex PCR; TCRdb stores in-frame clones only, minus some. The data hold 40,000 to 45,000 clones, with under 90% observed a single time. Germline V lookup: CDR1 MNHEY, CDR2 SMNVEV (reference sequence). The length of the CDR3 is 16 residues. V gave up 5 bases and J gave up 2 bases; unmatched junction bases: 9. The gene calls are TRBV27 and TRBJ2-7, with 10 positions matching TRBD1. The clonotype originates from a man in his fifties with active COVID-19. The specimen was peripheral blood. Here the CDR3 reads CASSLLGQGFPYEQYF. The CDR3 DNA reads TGTGCCAGCAGTCTCTTGGGACAGGGGTTCCCCTACGAGCAGTACTTC.